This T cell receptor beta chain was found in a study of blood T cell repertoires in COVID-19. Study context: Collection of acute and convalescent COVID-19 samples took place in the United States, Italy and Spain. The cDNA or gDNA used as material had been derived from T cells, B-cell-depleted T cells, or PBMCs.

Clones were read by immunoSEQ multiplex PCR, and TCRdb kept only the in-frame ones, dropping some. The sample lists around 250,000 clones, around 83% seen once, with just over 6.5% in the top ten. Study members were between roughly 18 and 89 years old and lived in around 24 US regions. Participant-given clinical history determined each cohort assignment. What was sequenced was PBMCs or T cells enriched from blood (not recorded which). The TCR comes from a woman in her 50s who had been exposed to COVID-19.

CDR3 amino acids: CASSLVSLNEKLFF. The CDR3 DNA sequence: TGTGCCAGCAGCTTAGTATCTCTGAATGAAAAACTGTTTTTT. The rearrangement links TRBV7-2 to TRBJ1-4; D gene unclear. Germline V gene sequence: CDR1 SGHTA, CDR2 FQGNSA. The V end lost 1 base, the J end lost 5 bases, and 8 bases lay between the germline ends. This CDR3 is 14 amino acids long. Drawing the rest from reference TRBV7-2 and TRBJ1-4, the complete variable domain is GAGVSQSPSNKVTEKGKDVELRCDPISGHTALYWYRQSLGQGLEFLIYFQGNSAPDKSGLPSDRFSAERTGGSVSTLTIQRTQQEDSAVYLCASSLVSLNEKLFFGSGTQLSVL.